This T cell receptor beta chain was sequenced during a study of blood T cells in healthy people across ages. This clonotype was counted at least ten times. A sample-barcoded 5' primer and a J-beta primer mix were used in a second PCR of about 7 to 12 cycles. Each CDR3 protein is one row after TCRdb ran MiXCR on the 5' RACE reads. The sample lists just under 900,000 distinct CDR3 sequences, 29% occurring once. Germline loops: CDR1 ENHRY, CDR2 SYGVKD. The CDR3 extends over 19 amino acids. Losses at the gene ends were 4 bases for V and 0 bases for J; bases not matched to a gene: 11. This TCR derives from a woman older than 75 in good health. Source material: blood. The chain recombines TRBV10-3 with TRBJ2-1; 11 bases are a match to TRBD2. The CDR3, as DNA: TGTGCCATCAGTGGGCAACTAGCGGGGGATTCGAGCTCCTACAATGAGCAGTTCTTC. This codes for CAISGQLAGDSSSYNEQFF.